The T cell receptor beta chain under discussion was sequenced for a study of cytomegalovirus exposure and HLA in healthy donors. Separate from the approximately 700-subject first cohort was the roughly 120-subject validation cohort, to which the donors belonged. This CDR3 comprises 16 residues. Between the trimmed V and J ends, which lost 6 bases and 0 bases, there was a span of 15 bases. Germline V CDR1 and CDR2: SNHLY, FYNNEI. Sequencing used immunoSEQ multiplex PCR; TCRdb keeps in-frame clones, though not all of them. Seen here are tens of thousands of clones, approximately 90% observed once, and the top ten hold 2% to 2.5%.

This TCR was sampled from a man aged 25-40 years in good health and CMV-seronegative. V usage is TRBV2 and J usage is TRBJ1-3; D gene uncertain. Sequences were obtained from PBMCs. The CDR3 region is CASSRQAGHSGNTIYF. CDR3 bases: TGTGCCAGCAGCCGGCAGGCAGGCCACTCTGGAAACACCATATATTTT.